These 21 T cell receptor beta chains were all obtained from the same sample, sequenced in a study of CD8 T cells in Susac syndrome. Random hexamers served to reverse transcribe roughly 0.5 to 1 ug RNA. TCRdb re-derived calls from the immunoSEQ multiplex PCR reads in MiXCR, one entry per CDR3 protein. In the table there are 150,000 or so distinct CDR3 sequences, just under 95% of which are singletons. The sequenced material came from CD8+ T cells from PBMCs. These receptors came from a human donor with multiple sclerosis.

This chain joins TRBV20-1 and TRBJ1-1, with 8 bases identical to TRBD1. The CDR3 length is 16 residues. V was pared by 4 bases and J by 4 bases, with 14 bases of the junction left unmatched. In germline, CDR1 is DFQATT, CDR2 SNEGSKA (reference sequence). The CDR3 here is CSATRQGTGLGTEAFF. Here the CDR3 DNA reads TGCAGTGCTACCAGACAGGGGACGGGGTTGGGCACTGAAGCTTTCTTT.

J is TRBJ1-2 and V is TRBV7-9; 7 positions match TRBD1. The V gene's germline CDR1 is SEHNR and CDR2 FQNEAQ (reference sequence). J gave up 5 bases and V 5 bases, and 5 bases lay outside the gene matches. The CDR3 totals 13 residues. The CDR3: CASSPTGSYGYTF. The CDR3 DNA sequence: TGTGCCAGCAGCCCGACAGGGTCTTATGGCTACACCTTC.

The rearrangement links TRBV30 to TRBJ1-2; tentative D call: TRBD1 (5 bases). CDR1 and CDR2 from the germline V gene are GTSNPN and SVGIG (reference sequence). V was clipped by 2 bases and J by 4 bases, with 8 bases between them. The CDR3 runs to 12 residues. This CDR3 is CAWSRGSYGYTF. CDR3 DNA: TGTGCCTGGAGTAGGGGCAGCTATGGCTACACCTTC. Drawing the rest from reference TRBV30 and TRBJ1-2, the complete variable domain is SQTIHQWPATLVQPVGSPLSLECTVEGTSNPNLYWYRQAAGRGLQLLFYSVGIGQISSEVPQNLSASRPQDRQFILSSKKLLLSDSGFYLCAWSRGSYGYTFGSGTRLTVV.

Here the CDR3 DNA reads TGTGCCAGCAGTTGGAACAGGGTCGGCGAGCAGTACTTC. This gives the protein CASSWNRVGEQYF. The chain is built from TRBV6-5 and TRBJ2-7; D is possibly TRBD1 (6 bases). The germline V gene has CDR1 MNHEY and CDR2 SVGAGI. V was cut by 4 bases and J by 6 bases, with 13 bases left in between. This CDR3 has 13 amino acids.

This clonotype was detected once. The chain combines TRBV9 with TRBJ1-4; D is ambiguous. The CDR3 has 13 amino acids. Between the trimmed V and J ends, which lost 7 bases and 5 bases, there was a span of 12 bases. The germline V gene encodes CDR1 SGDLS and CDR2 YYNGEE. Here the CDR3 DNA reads TGTGCCAGCGGAGGAGGTCTAAATGAAAAACTGTTTTTT. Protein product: CASGGGLNEKLFF.

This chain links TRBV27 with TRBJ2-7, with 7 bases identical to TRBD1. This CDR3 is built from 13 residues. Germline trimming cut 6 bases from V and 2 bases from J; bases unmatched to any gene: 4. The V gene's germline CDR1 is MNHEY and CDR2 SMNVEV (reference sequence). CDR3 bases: TGTGCCAGCAGACTGGGACAGACCTACGAGCAGTACTTC. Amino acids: CASRLGQTYEQYF.

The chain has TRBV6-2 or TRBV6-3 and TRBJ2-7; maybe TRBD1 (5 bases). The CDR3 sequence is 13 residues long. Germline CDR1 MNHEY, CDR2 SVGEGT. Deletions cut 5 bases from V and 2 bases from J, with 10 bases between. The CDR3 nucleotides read TGTGCCAGCAGTAAGGGGCTGACCTACGAGCAGTACTTC. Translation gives CASSKGLTYEQYF.

CDR3 DNA sequence: TGTGCCAGCAGCTTGGCCCTGAGACAGGGAATATACAATGAGCAGTTCTTC. It encodes CASSLALRQGIYNEQFF. The gene calls are TRBV5-6 and TRBJ2-1, with 7 bases lining up with TRBD1. The CDR3 has 17 amino acids. V lost 0 bases and J lost 4; bases outside the gene matches: 10. Per the germline V gene, CDR1 is SGHDT and CDR2 is YYEEEE.

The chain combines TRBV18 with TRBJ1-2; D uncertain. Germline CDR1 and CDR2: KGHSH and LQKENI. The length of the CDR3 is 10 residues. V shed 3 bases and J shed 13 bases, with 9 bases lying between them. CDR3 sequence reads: CASSPVDGTF. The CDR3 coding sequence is TGTGCCAGCTCACCGGTCGATGGCACCTTC.

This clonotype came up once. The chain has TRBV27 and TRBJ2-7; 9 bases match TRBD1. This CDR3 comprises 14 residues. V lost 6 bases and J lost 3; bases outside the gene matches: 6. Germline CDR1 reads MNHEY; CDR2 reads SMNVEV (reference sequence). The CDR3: CASSPGQGYYEQYF. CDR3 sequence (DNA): TGTGCCAGCAGCCCGGGACAGGGTTACTACGAGCAGTACTTC.

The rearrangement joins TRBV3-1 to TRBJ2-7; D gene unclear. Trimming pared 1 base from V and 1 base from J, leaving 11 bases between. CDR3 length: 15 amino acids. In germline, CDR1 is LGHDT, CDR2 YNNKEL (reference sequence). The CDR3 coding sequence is TGTGCCAGCAGCCAAGGTCCAGGAGTTTCCTACGAGCAGTACTTC. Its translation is CASSQGPGVSYEQYF.

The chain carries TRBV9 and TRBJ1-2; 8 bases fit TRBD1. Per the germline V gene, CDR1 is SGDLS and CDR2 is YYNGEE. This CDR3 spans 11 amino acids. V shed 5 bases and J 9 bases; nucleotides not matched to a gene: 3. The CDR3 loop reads CASSAGGSYTF. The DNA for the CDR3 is TGTGCCAGCAGTGCAGGGGGCAGCTACACCTTC.

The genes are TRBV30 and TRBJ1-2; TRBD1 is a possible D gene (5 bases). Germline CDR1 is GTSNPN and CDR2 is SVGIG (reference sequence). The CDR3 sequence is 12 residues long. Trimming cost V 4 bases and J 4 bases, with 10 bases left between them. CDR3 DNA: TGTGCCTGGATTCCGAGGGGCTATGGCTACACCTTC. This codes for CAWIPRGYGYTF.

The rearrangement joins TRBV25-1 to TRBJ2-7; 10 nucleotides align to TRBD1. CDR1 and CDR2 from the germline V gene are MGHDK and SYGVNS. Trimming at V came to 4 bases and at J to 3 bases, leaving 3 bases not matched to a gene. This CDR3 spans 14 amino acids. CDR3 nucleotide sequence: TGTGCCAGCAGTGGTCGGGACAGGGGCTACGAGCAGTACTTC. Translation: CASSGRDRGYEQYF.

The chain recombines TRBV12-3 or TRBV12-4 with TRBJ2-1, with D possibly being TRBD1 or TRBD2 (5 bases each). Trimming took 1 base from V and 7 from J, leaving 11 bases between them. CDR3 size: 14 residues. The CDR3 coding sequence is TGTGCCAGCAGTTTAGATGAGGGGCCGAATGAGCAGTTCTTC. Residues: CASSLDEGPNEQFF.

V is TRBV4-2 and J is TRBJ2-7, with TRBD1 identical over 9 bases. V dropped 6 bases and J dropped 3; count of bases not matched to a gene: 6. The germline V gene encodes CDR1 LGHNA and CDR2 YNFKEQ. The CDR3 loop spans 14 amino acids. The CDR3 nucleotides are TGTGCCAGCAGAGCGGGACAGGGAAACTACGAGCAGTACTTC. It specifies CASRAGQGNYEQYF.

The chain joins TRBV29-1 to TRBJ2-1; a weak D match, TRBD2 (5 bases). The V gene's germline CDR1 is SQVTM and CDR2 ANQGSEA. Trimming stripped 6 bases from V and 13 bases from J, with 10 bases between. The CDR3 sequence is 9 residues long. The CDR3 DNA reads TGCAGCGTGGGAGTGGGACAGTTCTTC. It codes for CSVGVGQFF.

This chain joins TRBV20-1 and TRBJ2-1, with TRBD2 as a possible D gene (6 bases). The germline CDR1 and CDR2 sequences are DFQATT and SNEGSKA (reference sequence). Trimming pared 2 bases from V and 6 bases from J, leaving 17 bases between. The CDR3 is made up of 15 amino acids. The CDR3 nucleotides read TGCAGTGCTAGATTCCCGCAGACTAGTGCCAATGAGCAGTTCTTC. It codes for CSARFPQTSANEQFF.

CDR3 nucleotides: TGCAGTGCTAGAGAGGGAGCGGGGGGCACCGGGGAGCTGTTTTTT. Translation gives CSAREGAGGTGELFF. This chain joins TRBV20-1 and TRBJ2-2; 9 positions match TRBD2. The V segment lost 0 bases and the J segment 4 bases; nucleotides outside the gene matches: 3. The CDR3 runs to 15 residues. From germline, CDR1 is DFQATT and CDR2 SNEGSKA (reference sequence).

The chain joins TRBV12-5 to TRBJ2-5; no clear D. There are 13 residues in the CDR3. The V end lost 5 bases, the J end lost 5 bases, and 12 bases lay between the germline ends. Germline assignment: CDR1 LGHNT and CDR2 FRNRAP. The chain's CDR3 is CASGPSGRETQYF. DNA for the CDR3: TGTGCTAGTGGTCCATCGGGTCGGGAGACCCAGTACTTC. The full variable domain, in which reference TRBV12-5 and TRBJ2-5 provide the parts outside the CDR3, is DARVTQTPRHKVTEMGQEVTMRCQPILGHNTVFWYRQTMMQGLELLAYFRNRAPLDDSGMPKDRFSAEMPDATLATLKIQPSEPRDSAVYFCASGPSGRETQYFGPGTRLLVL.

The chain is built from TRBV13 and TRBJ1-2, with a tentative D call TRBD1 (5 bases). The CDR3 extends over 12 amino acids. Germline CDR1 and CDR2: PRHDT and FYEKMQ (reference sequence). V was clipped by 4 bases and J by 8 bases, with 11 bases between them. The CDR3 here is CASSSGTPGYTF. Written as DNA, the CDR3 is TGTGCCAGCAGCTCGGGGACCCCAGGCTACACCTTC.